The T cell receptor (beta chain) under discussion was sequenced for a study of blood T cell repertoires in COVID-19 (TCRdb year 2020). Turning to the overall study: Samples covering the acute and convalescent phases of COVID-19 were provided by collaborators in the United States, Italy and Spain. The prospective study material was composed of cDNA or gDNA derived from T cells, B-cell-depleted T cells, or PBMCs. Deeply sampled blood TCRbeta repertoires from subjects exposed to, actively infected with, or recovered from COVID-19 were included in the dataset. The repertoires were released in a freely available public database meant as a resource for research on the immune response to SARS-CoV-2. Samples were obtained from the ongoing ImmuneRACE study (first 160 participants) and from roughly 1,300 subjects provided by 6 global collaborators. Nearly every sample came with metadata listing a de-identified subject ID, COVID-19 status, age in years and sex. Where available, HLA class I and class II types were taken from metadata supplied by the sample provider and were not determined by assay-based typing. What the work shows at the level of the full study, not this receptor alone: Clinical and demographic metadata were provided uncurated, with the amount varying by source and participant.

The CDR3 runs 16 amino acids, cysteine and phenylalanine included. Kept here is only the CDR3 DNA, which spans 48 bases and is read in frame from base 1. Relative to germline, V is 1 base shorter and J is 2 bases shorter, with 13 bases between their ends. CDR1 MNHNS and CDR2 SASEGT were looked up in the germline V gene. As to this clone: Its antigen is currently not known. One base away there is no much larger clone; base qualities are not given.

TCRbeta CDR3 regions were amplified from genomic DNA by means of the immunoSEQ Assay, a bias-controlled multiplex PCR. The published analysis was carried out like this. Within the assay, amplification of reference gene primers was used to estimate how many nucleated cells each sample contained. Sequence reads were collapsed and filtered to measure the absolute abundance of every unique TCRbeta CDR3 rearrangement. For each sample, productive Simpson clonality was calculated by taking the square root of Simpson's diversity index across productive rearrangements. TCRdb's version of the immuneACCESS table is confined to in-frame rearrangements and falls short of the full clone set. An unresolved V gene accounts for under half of the shortfall where checked; the remainder is of unknown origin. Clone size and the V and J calls come from that table; the DNA yielded D and trimming. This sample comprises about 26,000 clones, about nine tenths of them detected only once. Around an eighth of the sample goes to the ten largest clones.

Whole blood was collected in K2EDTA tubes by collaborating institutions according to the institutions' own protocols. For TCRbeta analysis, collaborators shipped samples as frozen whole blood, isolated PBMCs, or DNA extracted from either of those sample types. What was sequenced was peripheral blood. The receptor chain draws on TRBV6-1 and TRBJ2-3; the D gene is perhaps TRBD1, on 5 matching bases. The clonotype was recovered from a human donor in a cohort sampled during active COVID-19. The donor label of this sample is uncertain. In nucleotides, the sequence is TGTGCCAGCAGTGAAGTCTCCCAGGGAACCACAGATACGCAGTATTTT. Its amino acids are CASSEVSQGTTDTQYF.